These 14 T cell receptor beta chains share one sample of origin, sequenced in a study of blood T cell repertoires in COVID-19. Here immunoSEQ multiplex PCR was the method, and the copy in TCRdb shows in-frame clones only, minus some. The sample gives about 78,000 clones, around nine tenths of which show up once; about 5% is in the top ten. The specimen was peripheral blood. These receptors all stem from a man in his forties or fifties with active or convalescent COVID-19.

This clone was counted a few times. The rearrangement links TRBV30 to TRBJ2-3, with TRBD1 matching 8 bases. V was clipped by 3 bases and J by 2 bases; unmatched bases: 7. This CDR3 has 15 amino acids. Germline V gene data show CDR1 as GTSNPN and CDR2 as SVGIG (reference sequence). CDR3 sequence (DNA): TGTGCCTGGAGCTCGGGACAGGCTCTCACAGATACGCAGTATTTT. It codes for CAWSSGQALTDTQYF.

This chain uses TRBV3-1 (or the pseudogene TRBV3-2) with TRBJ1-2; D gene uncertain. This CDR3 comprises 18 residues. Looked up from germline, CDR1 is LGHDT and CDR2 is YNNKEL (reference sequence). V shed 0 bases and J shed 7 bases, with 24 bases lying between them. The CDR3 protein is CASSQDFGRETMVFGYTF. The CDR3 DNA reads as TGTGCCAGCAGCCAAGATTTCGGAAGGGAGACGATGGTATTTGGCTACACCTTC.

The chain is built from TRBV18 and TRBJ1-1, with a tentative D call TRBD1 (6 bases). The ends were cut back, 7 bases at V and 3 bases at J, with 15 bases in the middle. CDR3 size: 14 residues. Per germline, CDR1 KGHSH and CDR2 LQKENI. This CDR3 reads CASYNQGSDTEAFF. The DNA for the CDR3 is TGTGCCAGCTATAACCAGGGGTCGGACACTGAAGCTTTCTTT.

This clone showed up just once. The J gene is TRBJ1-2, the V gene TRBV7-2; D perhaps matches TRBD1 (5 bases). Between the trimmed V and J ends, which lost 5 bases and 4 bases, there was a span of 11 bases. The CDR3 covers 13 residues. Germline V lookup: CDR1 SGHTA, CDR2 FQGNSA. The CDR3 reads CASSPGGVYGYTF. Here the CDR3 DNA reads TGTGCCAGCAGCCCCGGGGGAGTCTATGGCTACACCTTC. Together with reference TRBV7-2 and TRBJ1-2, the CDR3 gives the full variable domain: GAGVSQSPSNKVTEKGKDVELRCDPISGHTALYWYRQSLGQGLEFLIYFQGNSAPDKSGLPSDRFSAERTGGSVSTLTIQRTQQEDSAVYLCASSPGGVYGYTFGSGTRLTVV.

V is TRBV3-1 (or the pseudogene TRBV3-2) and J is TRBJ2-7; 8 bases align to TRBD1. The germline gives CDR1 LGHDT, CDR2 YNNKEL (reference sequence). This CDR3 comprises 14 residues. Trimming removed 2 bases from V and 5 bases from J; junction bases left unmatched: 5. CDR3 sequence (DNA): TGTGCCAGCAGCCAAAGGGGACAGGCTGACGAGCAGTACGTC. It specifies CASSQRGQADEQYV.

This clone was seen a few times. The chain combines TRBV6-2 or TRBV6-3 with TRBJ1-5, with 12 bases that match TRBD1. In germline, CDR1 is MNHEY, CDR2 SVGEGT. There are 15 residues in the CDR3. V shed 5 bases, J shed 5 bases, and the junction held 4 bases outside the gene matches. CDR3 DNA: TGTGCCAGCAGTAGGGACAGGGGGCTTGATCAGCCCCAGCATTTT. Its protein is CASSRDRGLDQPQHF.

The chain carries TRBV10-3 and TRBJ1-2, with unresolved D. CDR1 is ENHRY and CDR2 is SYGVKD in the germline V gene. With 3 bases removed from V and 8 bases from J, the gap between germline ends came to 10 bases. This CDR3 has 12 residues. In nucleotides, the CDR3 is TGTGCCATCAGTGATGTAGGAGCAGGCTACACCTTC. The encoded protein is CAISDVGAGYTF.

The chain uses TRBV7-9 and TRBJ2-1; 11 nucleotides line up with TRBD1. Germline V lookup: CDR1 SEHNR, CDR2 FQNEAQ (reference sequence). This CDR3 contains 15 residues. After removal of 3 bases from V and 8 bases from J, the junction contained 6 bases not matched to a gene. The CDR3 is CASSFRDRGVDEQFF. The CDR3 DNA follows: TGTGCCAGCAGCTTCCGGGACAGGGGGGTGGATGAGCAGTTCTTC.

The chain carries TRBV9 and TRBJ2-6, with 9 bases aligning to TRBD1. Germline-derived CDR1 and CDR2 are SGDLS and YYNGEE. V shed 0 bases, J shed 3 bases, and the junction held 7 bases outside the gene matches. The CDR3 length is 18 residues. The CDR3 coding sequence is TGTGCCAGCAGCGTAGGTCAGGGACAGGGTTTTGGGGCCAACGTCCTGACTTTC. Translating it yields CASSVGQGQGFGANVLTF.

The chain recombines TRBV7-9 with TRBJ1-1, with D uncertain. This CDR3 is 12 amino acids long. With 3 bases removed from V and 3 bases from J, the gap between germline ends came to 5 bases. CDR1 is SEHNR and CDR2 is FQNEAQ in the germline V gene (reference sequence). DNA for the CDR3: TGTGCCAGCAGCTTTGGAGACACTGAAGCTTTCTTT. Translated, it gives CASSFGDTEAFF.

The chain links TRBV7-8 to TRBJ1-1, with 9 nucleotides matching TRBD1. Germline loops: CDR1 SGHVS, CDR2 FQNEAQ. V was pared by 6 bases and J by 1 base, with 9 bases of the junction left unmatched. This CDR3 has 16 amino acids. CDR3 residues: CASSWKQGAANTEAFF. For the CDR3, the DNA is TGTGCCAGCAGTTGGAAACAGGGGGCAGCGAACACTGAAGCTTTCTTT.

The rearrangement uses TRBV25-1 and TRBJ2-2, with 7 bases matching TRBD1. Per the germline V gene, CDR1 is MGHDK and CDR2 is SYGVNS. V shed 3 bases, J shed 1 base, and the junction held 5 bases outside the gene matches. The CDR3 extends over 16 amino acids. The CDR3 reads CASSDDRVGNTGELFF. The CDR3 DNA is TGTGCCAGCAGTGACGACAGGGTCGGGAACACCGGGGAGCTGTTTTTT.

V and J are TRBV27 and TRBJ1-1; 9 bases match TRBD1. CDR1 is MNHEY, CDR2 SMNVEV, per germline (reference sequence). The V segment lost 6 bases and the J segment 1 base; nucleotides outside the gene matches: 15. The CDR3 runs to 18 residues. The chain's CDR3 is CASSPGQGFLYPNTEAFF. CDR3 sequence (DNA): TGTGCCAGCAGCCCGGGACAGGGTTTTTTATACCCGAACACTGAAGCTTTCTTT.

The chain links TRBV18 to TRBJ2-3, with 9 positions matching TRBD2. Per the germline V gene, CDR1 is KGHSH and CDR2 is LQKENI. J was trimmed by 4 bases and V by 3 bases; bases with no gene match: 8. The CDR3 loop spans 16 amino acids. CDR3 region: CASSPGLAARPDTQYF. As DNA, the CDR3 is TGTGCCAGCTCACCGGGACTAGCTGCCCGACCAGATACGCAGTATTTT.